The 19 T cell receptor beta chains in this list originate from one sample, sequenced in a study of Ad26.COV2.S vaccination and SARS-CoV-2 variants. Treatment meaning: around 19 received Ad26.COV2.S at low or high dose, single or two shots; a few received placebo; per-sample allocation not given. All samples were drawn on day 63, counting from the first vaccine or placebo injection. Here immunoSEQ multiplex PCR was the method, and the copy in TCRdb shows in-frame clones only, minus some. This sample has about 480,000 clones; roughly 89% occur once, and the top ten carry 9.5% to 15%. The specimen comprised peripheral blood, sampled in a trial of Ad26.COV2.S vaccine versus placebo. Receptors originate from a person between 18 and 65 years old who received the Ad26.COV2.S COVID-19 vaccine or a placebo.

V and J are TRBV7-2 and TRBJ2-5; D possibly matches TRBD1 or TRBD2 (5 bases each). Germline-derived CDR1 and CDR2 are SGHTA and FQGNSA. The CDR3 has 13 amino acids. V lost 1 base and J lost 5, with 8 bases in between. The CDR3 DNA is TGTGCCAGCAGCTTAGGGGGGTTGGAGACCCAGTACTTC. Translating gives CASSLGGLETQYF.

The genes are TRBV28 and TRBJ1-2; no clear D. Germline CDR1 is MDHEN and CDR2 is SYDVKM. The germline V and J ends were trimmed by 4 bases and 8 bases, with 11 bases remaining between them. This CDR3 contains 12 residues. This chain's CDR3 is CASSYRVWGYTF. Here the CDR3 DNA reads TGTGCCAGCAGTTACCGGGTTTGGGGCTACACCTTC.

In DNA, the CDR3 is TGTGCCAGCAGTCGGACTAGCTCTAGCTCCTACGAGCAGTACTTC. Amino acids: CASSRTSSSSYEQYF. This sequence joins TRBV6-2 or TRBV6-3 and TRBJ2-7; TRBD2 matches at 8 bases. The CDR3 loop spans 15 amino acids. Trimming removed 5 bases from V and 0 bases from J; junction bases left unmatched: 6. CDR1 is MNHEY, CDR2 SVGEGT, per germline.

This sequence joins TRBV19 and TRBJ2-2; 12 bases align to TRBD2. The J segment lost 2 bases and the V segment lost 5 bases, leaving 12 bases of the junction unmatched. This CDR3 has 19 residues. Germline CDR1 reads LNHDA; CDR2 reads SQIVND (reference sequence). The CDR3 DNA sequence: TGTGCCAGTAGTCCCCATGAACTAGCGGGAGGACTAAACACCGGGGAGCTGTTTTTT. This gives the protein CASSPHELAGGLNTGELFF.

The rearrangement joins TRBV7-3 to TRBJ2-2; the D is unclear. V was shortened by 1 base and J by 6 bases, with 6 bases between the two germline ends. Per germline, CDR1 SGHTA and CDR2 FQGTGA. The CDR3 has 13 residues. CDR3 region: CASSLNRAGELFF. As DNA, the CDR3 is TGTGCCAGCAGCTTAAATCGGGCCGGGGAGCTGTTTTTT.

V is TRBV19 and J is TRBJ2-2; TRBD2 matches 14 bases. J was trimmed by 6 bases and V by 3 bases; bases with no gene match: 9. CDR3 length equals 18 residues. Germline V CDR1 and CDR2: LNHDA, SQIVND (reference sequence). CDR3 loop: CASSISGTSGSIAGELFF. CDR3 DNA: TGTGCCAGTAGTATTTCCGGGACTAGCGGGAGTATTGCCGGGGAGCTGTTTTTT. Full variable domain (remainder filled in from reference TRBV19 and TRBJ2-2): DGGITQSPKYLFRKEGQNVTLSCEQNLNHDAMYWYRQDPGQGLRLIYYSQIVNDFQKGDIAEGYSVSREKKESFPLTVTSAQKNPTAFYLCASSISGTSGSIAGELFFGEGSRLTVL.

The chain couples TRBV19 to TRBJ2-2; D is uncertain. The CDR3 consists of 13 residues. Per the germline V gene, CDR1 is LNHDA and CDR2 is SQIVND (reference sequence). With 5 bases removed from V and 6 bases from J, the gap between germline ends came to 10 bases. The CDR3 nucleotides are TGTGCCAGTAGTCCCGATGGCCCCGGGGAGCTGTTTTTT. Its translation: CASSPDGPGELFF.

This chain connects TRBV7-2 to TRBJ2-1; possibly TRBD1 or TRBD2 for D (5 bases each). Trimming removed 4 bases from V and 0 bases from J, with 10 bases in between. Germline values: CDR1 SGHTA, CDR2 FQGNSA. This CDR3 region has 15 residues. CDR3: CASSSPGSSYNEQFF. In DNA, the CDR3 is TGTGCCAGCAGCTCACCAGGGAGCTCCTACAATGAGCAGTTCTTC.

The chain couples TRBV7-8 to TRBJ1-1; D is ambiguous. CDR1 is SGHVS, CDR2 FQNEAQ, per germline. Deletions cut 5 bases from V and 4 bases from J, with 11 bases between. This CDR3 comprises 13 residues. CDR3 residues: CASSQTPSTEAFF. CDR3 nucleotide sequence: TGTGCCAGCAGCCAAACACCTAGCACTGAAGCTTTCTTT.

The chain employs TRBV3-1 (or the pseudogene TRBV3-2) and TRBJ1-1; TRBD1 might be the D (6 bases). Germline V lookup: CDR1 LGHDT, CDR2 YNNKEL (reference sequence). With 4 bases removed from V and 4 bases from J, the gap between germline ends came to 16 bases. CDR3 size: 15 residues. The CDR3 nucleotides read TGTGCCAGCAGCCGAGGGGTAGGGGGAGGCACTGAAGCTTTCTTT. Translated: CASSRGVGGGTEAFF.

This clone was counted once. The rearrangement joins TRBV30 to TRBJ1-1; D gene ambiguous. Between the trimmed V and J ends, which lost 5 bases and 7 bases, there was a span of 14 bases. In germline, CDR1 is GTSNPN, CDR2 SVGIG (reference sequence). The CDR3 has 12 residues. The CDR3 spells CAWEPQRGEAFF. The CDR3 nucleotides are TGTGCCTGGGAACCCCAACGGGGTGAAGCTTTCTTT.

The rearrangement joins TRBV5-1 to TRBJ2-3; D is undetermined. Germline loops: CDR1 SGHRS, CDR2 YFSETQ. Trimming removed 4 bases from V and 4 bases from J, with 16 bases in between. The CDR3 totals 15 residues. The CDR3 is CASSRQSSTADTQYF. The CDR3 nucleotides read TGCGCCAGCAGCCGACAATCCTCTACGGCAGATACGCAGTATTTT. The full variable domain, rest sourced from reference TRBV5-1 and TRBJ2-3, is KAGVTQTPRYLIKTRGQQVTLSCSPISGHRSVSWYQQTPGQGLQFLFEYFSETQRNKGNFPGRFSGRQFSNSRSEMNVSTLELGDSALYLCASSRQSSTADTQYFGPGTRLTVL.

The rearrangement links TRBV19 to TRBJ1-3; TRBD1 aligns across 9 bases. Losses at the gene ends were 7 bases for V and 11 bases for J; bases not matched to a gene: 15. The CDR3 extends over 15 amino acids. Germline lookup yields CDR1 LNHDA and CDR2 SQIVND (reference sequence). The CDR3 protein is CASTSRGDRANAIYF. The CDR3 coding sequence is TGTGCCAGTACCTCCCGCGGGGACAGGGCGAACGCCATATATTTT.

This clone appeared once. The chain employs TRBV15 and TRBJ2-3; D gene unclear. The germline gives CDR1 LNHNV, CDR2 YYDKDF (reference sequence). Trimming removed 3 bases from V and 3 bases from J, with 13 bases in between. This CDR3 is 15 amino acids long. The CDR3 loop reads CATSSADGKTDTQYF. In DNA form, the CDR3 reads TGTGCCACCAGCAGTGCCGACGGAAAAACAGATACGCAGTATTTT.

In nucleotides, the CDR3 is TGTGCCAGCAGTTTAGGACAGGGATTTGGTGAAAAACTGTTTTTT. It encodes CASSLGQGFGEKLFF. This rearrangement joins TRBV27 to TRBJ1-4; 8 bases fit TRBD1. The CDR3 loop spans 15 amino acids. The trim removed 2 bases at V and 7 bases at J, leaving 6 bases unmatched. Germline CDR1 MNHEY, CDR2 SMNVEV (reference sequence).

The chain couples TRBV6-2 or TRBV6-3 to TRBJ2-1; tentatively, D is TRBD1 or TRBD2 (6 bases each). Trimming pared 4 bases from V and 0 bases from J, leaving 10 bases between. The CDR3 extends over 15 amino acids. Germline CDR1 MNHEY, CDR2 SVGEGT. The CDR3 sequence: CASSSGGSSYNEQFF. The CDR3 DNA reads TGTGCCAGCAGTTCCGGGGGCTCCTCCTACAATGAGCAGTTCTTC.

The chain links TRBV7-2 to TRBJ1-5; 9 bases map to TRBD1. Germline trimming cut 4 bases from V and 7 bases from J; bases unmatched to any gene: 8. This CDR3 comprises 15 residues. CDR1 SGHTA and CDR2 FQGNSA come from the germline V gene. For the CDR3, the DNA is TGTGCCAGCAGCTCGGGGACAGGGCTAGGGCAGCCCCAGCATTTT. Translated, it gives CASSSGTGLGQPQHF.

The genes are TRBV29-1 and TRBJ1-1; the match to TRBD1 covers 11 bases. This CDR3 is built from 11 residues. The junction had 1 base not matched to a gene; V was cut back by 7 bases and J by 6 bases. Germline V CDR1 and CDR2: SQVTM, ANQGSEA. The CDR3 here is CSGDRGAEAFF. CDR3 DNA sequence: TGCAGCGGGGACAGGGGGGCTGAAGCTTTCTTT.

The gene calls are TRBV10-2 and TRBJ1-4; the D gene is possibly TRBD1 (5 bases). Germline CDR1 and CDR2: WSHSY and SAAADI. Trimming removed 4 bases from V and 7 bases from J, with 10 bases in between. This CDR3 has 13 amino acids. CDR3 DNA sequence: TGCGCCAGCAGTGTCAGGGCGGGTGAAAAACTGTTTTTT. Translation gives CASSVRAGEKLFF.